Sequencing of this T cell receptor (beta chain) was carried out in a study of T cell responses to AZD1222 COVID-19 vaccine. Sequencing used immunoSEQ multiplex PCR; TCRdb keeps in-frame clones, though not all of them. The repertoire holds approximately 100,000 clones, with 85% to 95% as singletons. The origin of this receptor is an adult in good health. Source: peripheral blood, taken on day 0 of AZD1222 vaccination.

The CDR3 DNA is TGTGCCAGCAGTACCGCCGGGACGGTCTACGAGCAGTACTTC. It encodes CASSTAGTVYEQYF. The chain uses TRBV28 and TRBJ2-7; D may correspond to TRBD1 or TRBD2 (5 bases each). The length of the CDR3 is 14 residues. Trimming took 5 bases from V and 3 from J, leaving 14 bases between them. The germline V gene has CDR1 MDHEN and CDR2 SYDVKM.